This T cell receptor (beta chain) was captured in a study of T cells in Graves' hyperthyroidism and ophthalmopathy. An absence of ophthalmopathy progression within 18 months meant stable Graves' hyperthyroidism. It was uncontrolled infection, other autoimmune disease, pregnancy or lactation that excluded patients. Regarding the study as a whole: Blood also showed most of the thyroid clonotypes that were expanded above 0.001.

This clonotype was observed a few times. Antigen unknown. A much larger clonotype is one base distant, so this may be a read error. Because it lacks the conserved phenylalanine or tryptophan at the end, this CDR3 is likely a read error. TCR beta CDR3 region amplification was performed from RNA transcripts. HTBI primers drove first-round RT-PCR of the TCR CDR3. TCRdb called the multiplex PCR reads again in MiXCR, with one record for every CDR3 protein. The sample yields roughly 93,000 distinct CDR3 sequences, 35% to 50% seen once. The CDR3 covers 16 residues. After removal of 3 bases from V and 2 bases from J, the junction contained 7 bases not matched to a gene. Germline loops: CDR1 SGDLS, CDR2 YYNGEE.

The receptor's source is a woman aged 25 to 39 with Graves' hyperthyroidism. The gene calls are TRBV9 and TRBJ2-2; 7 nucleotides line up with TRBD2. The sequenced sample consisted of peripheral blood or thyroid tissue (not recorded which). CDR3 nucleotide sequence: TGTGCCAGCAGCGCCCCGCGGGACTACAACACCGGGGAGCTGTTTCTT. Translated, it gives CASSAPRDYNTGELFL.